The source of this T cell receptor (beta chain) is a study of blood T cell repertoires in COVID-19. The wider study: The United States, Italy and Spain provided the acute and convalescent COVID-19 samples. T cells, B-cell-depleted T cells, or PBMCs supplied cDNA or gDNA.

Trimming cost V 3 bases and J 1 base, with 10 bases left between them. The length of the CDR3 is 14 residues. Germline CDR1 reads SGHRS; CDR2 reads YFSETQ. In the original analysis: Amplified reference gene primers provided the basis for estimating nucleated cell counts. TCRdb keeps only in-frame clones here, not all; method: immunoSEQ multiplex PCR. V and J calls and clone size are as listed in that table; D and trimming were resolved from the DNA. The data hold around 230,000 clones, with less than 85% observed a single time. This TCR was sampled from a woman in her sixties or seventies with active or convalescent COVID-19. Sequencing used peripheral blood. This rearrangement joins TRBV5-1 to TRBJ1-2, with a possible D match to TRBD1 (6 bases). The CDR3 reads CASSSGQINYGYTF. For the CDR3, the DNA is TGCGCCAGCAGCTCAGGACAGATTAACTATGGCTACACCTTC.